Described below is a single TCR beta chain sequence and its context. Its antigen is as yet unknown. Following a re-call of the 5' RACE reads, TCRdb has one entry per CDR3 protein and lacks DNA. The table lists a few hundred thousand distinct CDR3 sequences. This sample was included in a study of monozygotic twins with inflammatory bowel disease. Study-wide results and caveats: Those with IBD had lower TCRbeta diversity (inverse Simpson) than their healthy co-twins did.

In germline, CDR1 is LNHDA, CDR2 SQIVND (reference sequence). This CDR3 spans 16 amino acids. The TCR originated in a human donor with ulcerative colitis or Crohn's disease, or a healthy co-twin of an affected twin (not recorded which). Input material: blood. The V call is TRBV19, the J call TRBJ2-1. CDR3 loop: CASSIDLGEDRNEQFF. The full variable domain, rest sourced from reference TRBV19 and TRBJ2-1, is DGGITQSPKYLFRKEGQNVTLSCEQNLNHDAMYWYRQDPGQGLRLIYYSQIVNDFQKGDIAEGYSVSREKKESFPLTVTSAQKNPTAFYLCASSIDLGEDRNEQFFGPGTRLTVL.